Following are 25 T cell receptor beta chains from one sample sequenced in a study of T cells in women clearing cervical HPV infection (dated by TCRdb to between 2017 and 2018). The library was obtained by the immunoSEQ multiplex PCR assay. TCRdb provides this immuneACCESS table in a form limited to in-frame rearrangements. Some clones are lacking; in checked studies, under half of them reflect an unresolved V gene, and why the rest are absent is not known. This sample's table has entries for around 23,000 clones. The top ten clonotypes cover roughly 2.7% of the sample. The sequenced sample was blood buffy coat. The source of these receptors is a woman between 18 and 75 years old with a cervical HPV16 infection that either progressed to CIN3+ or cleared (not recorded which).

Of note for this clone: The read ends 3 residues shy of where the CDR3 ends; the end is completed using the germline J gene. V gene TRBV29-1 combines with J gene TRBJ1-1; D is unclear. The germline gives CDR1 SQVTM, CDR2 ANQGSEA. The CDR3 spans 13 residues. Trimming took 2 bases from V and 1 from J, leaving 8 bases between them. CDR3 sequence reads: CSVELAGNTEAFF. The CDR3 DNA, read in part, is TGCAGCGTTGAACTGGCAGGGAACACTGAA.

As concerns this clone: The read is 3 residues too short to cover the CDR3 end, so that end is filled in from the germline J gene. The rearrangement joins TRBV2 to TRBJ2-5, with D possibly being TRBD2 (5 bases). The CDR3 covers 14 residues. V was trimmed by 6 bases and J by 2 bases, leaving 13 bases between them. Germline loops: CDR1 SNHLY, CDR2 FYNNEI. CDR3 DNA, as far as it was read: TGTGCCAGCAGAGTCCTACGAGGGCAAGAGACC. This encodes CASRVLRGQET. The full-length CDR3 reads as CASRVLRGQETQYF.

Concerning this clone: Coverage ceases 3 residues before the CDR3 finishes, and the germline J gene fills in the end. This chain uses TRBV11-2 with TRBJ1-2; 8 bases map to TRBD1. Trimming at V came to 1 base and at J to 5 bases, leaving 6 bases not matched to a gene. Germline CDR1 is SGHAT and CDR2 is FQNNGV. The CDR3 contains 15 residues. CDR3 residues: CASSLVTGGDYGYTF. Incomplete CDR3 DNA: TGTGCCAGCAGCTTAGTAACAGGGGGAGATTATGGC.

As to this clone: Coverage ceases 3 residues before the CDR3 finishes, and the germline J gene fills in the end. The V gene is TRBV12-5, the J gene TRBJ1-5; 8 bases are shared with TRBD1. J was trimmed by 6 bases and V by 6 bases; bases with no gene match: 4. The CDR3 has 13 amino acids. Germline values: CDR1 LGHNT, CDR2 FRNRAP. The part of the CDR3 DNA that was read is TGTGCTAGTGGGGACGACAGGGGTCAGCCC. It translates to CASGDDRGQP. In full, the CDR3 is CASGDDRGQPQHF.

About this clone: The read terminates 3 residues ahead of where the CDR3 ends, so the germline J gene completes it. V and J are TRBV11-1 and TRBJ2-4; perhaps TRBD1 as D (6 bases). CDR1 and CDR2 (germline): SGHAT, FQDESV (reference sequence). The ends were cut back, 3 bases at V and 7 bases at J, with 10 bases in the middle. The CDR3 is made up of 13 amino acids. The CDR3 DNA, read in part, is TGTGCCAGCAGCTTGGAAAGGGGGAACATT. This codes for CASSLERGNI. The entire CDR3 reads CASSLERGNIQYF.

Of note for this clone: The observed sequence ends 3 residues before the CDR3 terminus, with the missing tail filled in from the germline J gene. The V and J genes are TRBV6-2 or TRBV6-3 and TRBJ1-5, with D perhaps TRBD1 (5 bases). CDR3 length: 17 residues. The germline V gene has CDR1 MNHEY and CDR2 SVGEGT. Trimming stripped 6 bases from V and 0 bases from J, with 18 bases between. The sequenced part of the CDR3 DNA is TGTGCCAGCAGAGGGGAGATCCCGTTCTATAGCAATCAGCCC. This translates into CASRGEIPFYSNQP. The CDR3 in full is CASRGEIPFYSNQPQHF.

Concerning this clone itself: The CDR3 end is not reached by the read, which stops 3 residues before it; the germline J gene fills it in. The chain couples TRBV7-6 to TRBJ2-2, with D unresolved. Germline lookup yields CDR1 SGHVS and CDR2 FNYEAQ. CDR3 length equals 13 residues. V was trimmed by 2 bases and J by 5 bases, leaving 6 bases between them. CDR3 residues: CASSLIGTGELFF. CDR3 bases read: TGTGCCAGCAGCTTAATCGGGACCGGGGAG. Full variable domain (outside the CDR3, taken from reference TRBV7-6 and TRBJ2-2): GAGVSQSPRYKVTKRGQDVALRCDPISGHVSLYWYRQALGQGPEFLTYFNYEAQQDKSGLPNDRFSAERPEGSISTLTIQRTEQRDSAMYRCASSLIGTGELFFGEGSRLTVL.

About this clone itself: The read terminates 3 residues before the CDR3 end, so the remaining end is supplied by the germline J gene. The chain uses TRBV5-6 and TRBJ1-5; D is perhaps TRBD1 (6 bases). Trimming left V 4 bases short and J 6 bases short, with 11 bases between. The V gene's germline CDR1 is SGHDT and CDR2 YYEEEE. The CDR3 contains 13 residues. The sequenced part of the CDR3 DNA is TGTGCCAGCAGCGTAGCAGGGGCTCAGCCC. Protein product: CASSVAGAQP. The entire CDR3 protein is CASSVAGAQPQHF.

Note on this clone: The CDR3 goes on 3 residues after the read ends, and that part is filled in from the germline J gene. The chain recombines TRBV20-1 with TRBJ2-1; D perhaps matches TRBD1 (5 bases). CDR1 is DFQATT, CDR2 SNEGSKA, per germline (reference sequence). This CDR3 comprises 17 residues. Trimming cost V 6 bases and J 6 bases, with 27 bases left between them. CDR3 sequence: CSATTSNRLLGLNEQFF. The sequenced CDR3 bases are TGCAGTGCCACAACTTCAAATAGGTTGTTGGGGCTCAATGAG.

With respect to this clone: The sequenced fragment ends 3 residues before the CDR3 boundary, so the rest is inferred from the germline J gene. The chain employs TRBV20-1 and TRBJ2-7; 10 nucleotides match TRBD2. The CDR3 spans 16 residues. V was pared by 3 bases and J by 6 bases, with 14 bases of the junction left unmatched. From germline, CDR1 is DFQATT and CDR2 SNEGSKA (reference sequence). The sequenced part of the CDR3 DNA is TGCAGTGCTAGTGGGCTAGCGGGAGAGAACCTGCGCGAG. This sequence encodes CSASGLAGENLRE. The full CDR3 is CSASGLAGENLREQYF.

Points on this clone: The CDR3 is cut off 3 residues early in the read; its end comes from the germline J gene. The gene calls are TRBV5-6 and TRBJ2-3; 7 bases are a match to TRBD1. There are 13 residues in the CDR3. Per germline, CDR1 SGHDT and CDR2 YYEEEE. The CDR3 sequence: CASSWDDRETQYF. The sequenced part of the CDR3 DNA is TGTGCCAGCAGCTGGGACGACAGGGAGACG.

Comments on this clone: The DNA ends 3 residues before the CDR3 does, and the rest of the CDR3 is filled in from the germline J gene. The chain has TRBV6-2 or TRBV6-3 and TRBJ2-3; perhaps TRBD1 as D (6 bases). This CDR3 has 12 amino acids. Per germline, CDR1 MNHEY and CDR2 SVGEGT. The CDR3 loop reads CASGQTQETQYF. The sequenced part of the CDR3 DNA is TGTGCCAGCGGACAGACGCAAGAGACG.

As to this clone: Read data end 3 residues before the CDR3 end; the end is taken from the germline J gene. The chain is built from TRBV11-2 and TRBJ2-1; 9 bases fit TRBD2. Germline V gene lookup returns CDR1 SGHAT and CDR2 FQNNGV. The V segment lost 9 bases and the J segment 4 bases; nucleotides outside the gene matches: 10. This CDR3 comprises 15 residues. CDR3 sequence: CASSQTSGKYNEQFF. CDR3 bases read: TGTGCCAGTAGTCAGACTAGCGGAAAGTACAATGAG.

In regard to this clone: The read ends 3 residues early relative to the CDR3; the germline J gene fills the gap. The chain recombines TRBV18 with TRBJ2-4; D is undetermined. Germline V gene sequence: CDR1 KGHSH, CDR2 LQKENI. The CDR3 loop spans 17 amino acids. CDR3 DNA (partial): TGTGCCAGCTCACCACCTCCCCGGCTAAGCCTAAACTATGGT. This sequence encodes CASSPPPRLSLNYG. The entire CDR3 sequence reads CASSPPPRLSLNYGQYF.

About this clone itself: The CDR3 goes on 3 residues after the read ends, and that part is filled in from the germline J gene. This chain links TRBV7-9 with TRBJ1-2, with no clear D. Per germline, CDR1 SEHNR and CDR2 FQNEAQ (reference sequence). The CDR3 contains 15 residues. The CDR3 is CASSLVQVHLYDYTF. Partial CDR3 DNA: TGTGCCAGCAGCTTAGTCCAGGTACACCTCTACGAC.

CDR3 region: CASSFSGVTDTQYF. The part of the CDR3 DNA that was read is TGTGCCAGCAGCTTTAGCGGGGTTACAGATACG. The chain employs TRBV7-3 and TRBJ2-3; TRBD2 matches 8 bases. Read sequence stops 3 residues before the CDR3 end, and the germline J gene provides the missing end. Germline loops: CDR1 SGHTA, CDR2 FQGTGA. The trim removed 3 bases at V and 3 bases at J, leaving 2 bases unmatched. The CDR3 contains 14 residues.

Regarding this clone: Read sequence stops 3 residues before the CDR3 end, and the germline J gene provides the missing end. V and J are TRBV12-3 or TRBV12-4 and TRBJ1-6; D possibly corresponds to TRBD1 (5 bases). V dropped 2 bases and J dropped 6 bases, with 11 bases sitting between them. The CDR3 covers 15 residues. CDR3 bases read: TGTGCCAGCAGTTTACCCCGACAGCTTAATTCACCC. Translating gives CASSLPRQLNSP. The entire CDR3 protein reads CASSLPRQLNSPLHF.

Regarding this clone: The observed sequence ends 3 residues before the CDR3 terminus, with the missing tail filled in from the germline J gene. The V call is TRBV4-1, the J call TRBJ1-6; the match to TRBD1 covers 8 bases. The CDR3 has 16 amino acids. J gave up 7 bases and V 1 base, and 6 bases lay outside the gene matches. Germline values: CDR1 MGHRA, CDR2 YSYEKL. CDR3 sequence reads: CASSQVGQGANSPLHF. CDR3 DNA (partial): TGCGCCAGCAGCCAAGTGGGCCAGGGGGCAAATTCACCC.

To note about this clone: The read is 3 residues too short to cover the CDR3 end, so that end is filled in from the germline J gene. The rearrangement links TRBV7-2 to TRBJ2-3; D might be TRBD2 (7 bases). From germline, CDR1 is SGHTA and CDR2 FQGNSA. This CDR3 comprises 14 residues. CDR3 amino acids: CASSLKGGYQPQYF. The DNA read from the CDR3 is TGTGCCAGCAGCCTAAAGGGGGGGTATCAGCCG.

Regarding this clone: The sequence runs out 3 residues before the end of the CDR3; the remainder is reconstructed from the germline J gene. The chain couples TRBV19 to TRBJ1-5; a weak D match, TRBD1 (6 bases). Trimming cost V 7 bases and J 4 bases, with 23 bases left between them. The CDR3 is 17 amino acids. The V gene's germline CDR1 is LNHDA and CDR2 SQIVND (reference sequence). The CDR3 here is CASKFLGAGSPNQPQHF. The CDR3 DNA, read in part, is TGTGCCAGTAAATTCTTGGGGGCAGGGTCCCCGAATCAGCCC.

Points on this clone: The read ends 3 residues early relative to the CDR3; the germline J gene fills the gap. This chain joins TRBV20-1 and TRBJ2-1; 8 positions agree with TRBD2. The germline gives CDR1 DFQATT, CDR2 SNEGSKA (reference sequence). The CDR3 sequence is 16 residues long. V dropped 2 bases and J dropped 0; count of bases not matched to a gene: 6. The covered CDR3 bases are TGCAGTGCTAGATCCTTAGCGGGGAACTCCTACAATGAG. It yields the protein CSARSLAGNSYNE. The full CDR3 protein reads CSARSLAGNSYNEQFF.

The CDR3 sequence: CASSSSGTGTYGYTF. The sequenced CDR3 bases are TGTGCCAGTAGTAGCTCCGGGACAGGGACTTATGGC. The J gene is TRBJ1-2, the V gene TRBV19; 9 positions agree with TRBD1. Read data end 3 residues before the CDR3 end; the end is taken from the germline J gene. V trimming: 4 bases; J trimming: 5 bases; junction bases outside the gene matches: 8. This CDR3 region has 15 residues. The germline CDR1 and CDR2 sequences are LNHDA and SQIVND (reference sequence).

A note on this clone: The DNA ends 3 residues before the CDR3 does, and the rest of the CDR3 is filled in from the germline J gene. The chain employs TRBV29-1 and TRBJ2-3; 9 nucleotides line up with TRBD2. Per the germline V gene, CDR1 is SQVTM and CDR2 is ANQGSEA. The CDR3 is made up of 15 amino acids. Trimming took 6 bases from V and 0 from J; bases not matched to a gene: 7. The CDR3 DNA, read in part, is TGCAGCGTCGATAATAGCGGGGGAAGCACAGATACG. This sequence encodes CSVDNSGGSTDT. From start to end, the CDR3 is CSVDNSGGSTDTQYF.

To note about this clone: The CDR3 goes on 3 residues after the read ends, and that part is filled in from the germline J gene. The gene calls are TRBV2 and TRBJ1-1; the D gene is possibly TRBD1 (5 bases). In germline, CDR1 is SNHLY, CDR2 FYNNEI. Trimming took off 5 bases at V and 0 bases at J, with 13 bases between the two ends. This CDR3 has 15 residues. The CDR3 sequence is CASSLRQTMNTEAFF. The sequenced part of the CDR3 DNA is TGTGCCAGCAGTCTTAGACAGACCATGAACACTGAA.

Concerning this clone: The sequenced fragment ends 3 residues before the CDR3 boundary, so the rest is inferred from the germline J gene. Distinct nucleotide sequences in the sample also encode this CDR3. The genes are TRBV2 and TRBJ1-2; 8 bases fit TRBD1. V shed 2 bases and J 5 bases; nucleotides not matched to a gene: 10. Germline V gene sequence: CDR1 SNHLY, CDR2 FYNNEI. This CDR3 contains 16 residues. CDR3 in amino acids: CASSESSRQGAYGYTF. CDR3 DNA (partial): TGTGCCAGCAGTGAAAGTTCAAGGCAGGGGGCGTATGGC.